The 25 T cell receptor beta chains reported below all come from one sample, sequenced in a study of CD8 T cells in Susac syndrome. The authors reverse transcribed 0.5 to 1 ug RNA with random hexamers. TCRdb analysed the immunoSEQ multiplex PCR reads with MiXCR anew, one entry per CDR3 protein. The sample contains under 110,000 distinct CDR3 sequences, roughly 95% of which appear only once. Sequenced: CD8+ T cells from PBMCs. The origin of the receptors is a human donor with Susac syndrome.

In the case of this clonotype: One end of the junction varies from germline; a read error may be responsible. Written as DNA, the CDR3 is TGTGCCAGCTGCACGGGGCTTCAAGTGACCCAGTACTTC. Its translation is CASCTGLQVTQYF. The V gene is TRBV5-8, the J gene TRBJ2-5; D assignment may be TRBD1 or TRBD2 (5 bases each). The CDR3 sequence is 13 residues long. From germline, CDR1 is SGHTS and CDR2 YDEGEE.

The CDR3 protein is CASSYGRIEQFF. DNA of the CDR3: TGTGCCAGCAGTTACGGACGGATCGAGCAGTTCTTC. The genes are TRBV12-3 or TRBV12-4 and TRBJ2-1; no reliable D call. This CDR3 has 12 amino acids. Trimming stripped 4 bases from V and 10 bases from J, with 11 bases between.

The rearrangement links TRBV9 to TRBJ2-2, with 7 bases fitting TRBD2. This CDR3 has 15 amino acids. With V trimmed by 4 bases and J by 1 base, 4 bases remained unmatched. Per the germline V gene, CDR1 is SGDLS and CDR2 is YYNGEE. This CDR3 is CASSLWGGNTGELFF. In nucleotides, the CDR3 is TGTGCCAGCAGCTTGTGGGGGGGGAACACCGGGGAGCTGTTTTTT.

The V gene is TRBV15, the J gene TRBJ2-7, with TRBD1 as a possible D gene (5 bases). The CDR3 loop spans 14 amino acids. Germline V CDR1 and CDR2: LNHNV, YYDKDF (reference sequence). With 3 bases removed from V and 4 bases from J, the gap between germline ends came to 13 bases. The CDR3 protein is CATSRSQGVYEQYF. The CDR3 nucleotides are TGTGCCACCAGCAGGAGTCAGGGTGTTTACGAGCAGTACTTC.

This sequence joins TRBV5-1 and TRBJ2-1; 13 bases are a match to TRBD2. Germline V gene data show CDR1 as SGHRS and CDR2 as YFSETQ. The CDR3 has 16 amino acids. V trimming: 4 bases; J trimming: 2 bases; junction bases outside the gene matches: 3. The CDR3 sequence: CASSSTSGGAYNEQFF. CDR3 bases: TGCGCCAGCAGCAGCACTAGCGGGGGGGCCTACAATGAGCAGTTCTTC.

This chain links TRBV16 with TRBJ1-4; 10 nucleotides agree with TRBD1. Looked up from germline, CDR1 is KGHSY and CDR2 is FQNENV. J gave up 8 bases and V 0 bases, and 6 bases lay outside the gene matches. There are 16 residues in the CDR3. The CDR3 loop reads CASSQSRTGGLEKLFF. CDR3 sequence (DNA): TGTGCCAGCAGCCAATCGCGGACAGGGGGTTTGGAAAAACTGTTTTTT.

This chain joins TRBV13 and TRBJ2-3; 7 bases align to TRBD2. The CDR3 consists of 15 residues. Germline CDR1 reads PRHDT; CDR2 reads FYEKMQ (reference sequence). J gave up 2 bases and V 4 bases, and 6 bases lay outside the gene matches. The CDR3 region has the DNA TGTGCCAGCAGCTCCCGGGACTATGACACAGATACGCAGTATTTT. This gives the protein CASSSRDYDTDTQYF. Full variable domain (missing parts from reference TRBV13 and TRBJ2-3): AAGVIQSPRHLIKEKRETATLKCYPIPRHDTVYWYQQGPGQDPQFLISFYEKMQSDKGSIPDRFSAQQFSDYHSELNMSSLELGDSALYFCASSSRDYDTDTQYFGPGTRLTVL.

The genes are TRBV12-3 or TRBV12-4 and TRBJ2-5, with 8 bases aligning to TRBD2. V shed 3 bases and J 1 base; nucleotides not matched to a gene: 4. The CDR3 is 15 residues long. CDR3 amino acids: CASSLYGGVQETQYF. The CDR3 bases are TGTGCCAGCAGTTTGTACGGGGGGGTCCAAGAGACCCAGTACTTC.

As DNA, the CDR3 is TGTGCCAGTAGTGTCGATGGATACGAGCAGTACTTC. Its protein is CASSVDGYEQYF. The chain links TRBV19 to TRBJ2-7; D is ambiguous. The V end was cut by 5 bases, the J end by 4 bases, with 9 bases between. The length of the CDR3 is 12 residues. CDR1 is LNHDA and CDR2 is SQIVND in the germline V gene (reference sequence).

J is TRBJ2-5 and V is TRBV4-2; TRBD2 agrees at 12 bases. The CDR3 is 15 residues long. The junction had 2 bases not matched to a gene; V was cut back by 4 bases and J by 2 bases. Germline assignment: CDR1 LGHNA and CDR2 YNFKEQ. The CDR3 loop is CASSPTSGGQETQYF. In DNA form, the CDR3 reads TGTGCCAGCAGCCCGACTAGCGGGGGACAAGAGACCCAGTACTTC.

The V call is TRBV9, the J call TRBJ2-2; 10 nucleotides align to TRBD1. CDR1 and CDR2 from the germline V gene are SGDLS and YYNGEE. The CDR3 is 15 amino acids. The V and J ends lost 0 bases and 8 bases, in that order; junction bases with no gene match: 4. This CDR3 reads CASSVGGQGVGELFF. CDR3 sequence (DNA): TGTGCCAGCAGCGTAGGAGGACAGGGGGTGGGGGAGCTGTTTTTT.

The chain recombines TRBV14 with TRBJ2-7, with 12 bases matching TRBD1. Losses at the gene ends were 1 base for V and 10 bases for J; bases not matched to a gene: 8. The CDR3 has 15 residues. CDR1 is SGHDN, CDR2 FVKESK, per germline. The CDR3 DNA reads TGTGCCAGCAGCCAAGTCTCAGGGACAGGGGGCGATCAGTACTTC. Amino acids: CASSQVSGTGGDQYF.

The chain recombines TRBV29-1 with TRBJ1-1; D is uncertain. Trimming took 2 bases from V and 4 from J, leaving 11 bases between them. Germline lookup yields CDR1 SQVTM and CDR2 ANQGSEA. The CDR3 loop spans 13 amino acids. The CDR3 is CSVELPGSTEAFF. CDR3 nucleotides: TGCAGCGTTGAACTGCCGGGGAGCACTGAAGCTTTCTTT. The full variable domain, rest sourced from reference TRBV29-1 and TRBJ1-1, is SAVISQKPSRDICQRGTSLTIQCQVDSQVTMMFWYRQQPGQSLTLIATANQGSEATYESGFVIDKFPISRPNLTFSTLTVSNMSPEDSSIYLCSVELPGSTEAFFGQGTRLTVV.

The chain combines TRBV9 with TRBJ1-6; D unclear. The germline V gene encodes CDR1 SGDLS and CDR2 YYNGEE. V was pared by 3 bases and J by 9 bases, with 16 bases between. The CDR3 has 15 amino acids. The CDR3 coding sequence is TGTGCCAGCAGCGCGAAGGAGGGTTTGGGTTCACCCCTCCACTTT. This sequence encodes CASSAKEGLGSPLHF.

The chain combines TRBV15 with TRBJ2-7; D not certain. Germline V lookup: CDR1 LNHNV, CDR2 YYDKDF (reference sequence). V gave up 1 base and J gave up 6 bases, with 4 bases separating them. This CDR3 region has 11 residues. The CDR3: CATSRGSEQYF. CDR3 DNA sequence: TGTGCCACCAGCAGAGGCTCCGAGCAGTACTTC.

The chain is built from TRBV5-4 and TRBJ2-3, with D possibly TRBD2 on 5 matching bases. Looked up from germline, CDR1 is SGHNT and CDR2 is YYREEE (reference sequence). The CDR3 covers 14 residues. Trimming removed 1 base from V and 5 bases from J, with 11 bases in between. The CDR3 DNA sequence: TGTGCCAGCAGCTTGAGGACTCTTGGAGATACGCAGTATTTT. This encodes CASSLRTLGDTQYF. The variable domain in full, with the rest retrieved from reference TRBV5-4 and TRBJ2-3, is ETGVTQSPTHLIKTRGQQVTLRCSSQSGHNTVSWYQQALGQGPQFIFQYYREEENGRGNFPPRFSGLQFPNYSSELNVNALELDDSALYLCASSLRTLGDTQYFGPGTRLTVL.

This clonotype was observed once. The V gene is TRBV4-3, the J gene TRBJ1-2; D is ambiguous. There are 14 residues in the CDR3. V was cut by 0 bases and J by 7 bases, with 12 bases left in between. Germline V gives CDR1 LGHNA, CDR2 YSLEER. The CDR3 bases are TGCGCCAGCAGCCAAGAGTCCGTCGGGGTTGGCTACACCTTC. This sequence encodes CASSQESVGVGYTF.

The V and J genes are TRBV7-9 and TRBJ1-1; perhaps TRBD1 as D (6 bases). Trimming removed 6 bases from V and 7 bases from J, with 12 bases in between. The length of the CDR3 is 12 residues. Germline V gives CDR1 SEHNR, CDR2 FQNEAQ (reference sequence). Here the CDR3 DNA reads TGTGCCAGCAGTTCACGGACAGATGAAGCTTTCTTT. Encoded protein: CASSSRTDEAFF.

V and J are TRBV12-3 or TRBV12-4 and TRBJ2-1; possible D gene TRBD1, 6 bases. V lost 5 bases, J lost 9 bases, and 14 bases lay in between. The CDR3 loop spans 13 amino acids. CDR3 coding DNA: TGTGCCAGCAGTGACGCCAGGGGAAGTGAGCAGTTCTTC. Translation gives CASSDARGSEQFF.

This chain links TRBV11-1 with TRBJ2-7; tentative D call: TRBD2 (6 bases). Germline V lookup: CDR1 SGHAT, CDR2 FQDESV (reference sequence). V was cut by 3 bases and J by 3 bases, with 18 bases left in between. The CDR3 spans 16 residues. CDR3 amino acids: CASSFNGDRGVYEQYF. The DNA for the CDR3 is TGTGCCAGCAGCTTTAATGGGGATCGCGGGGTCTACGAGCAGTACTTC.

J is TRBJ2-2 and V is TRBV4-3; D gene ambiguous. Germline assignment: CDR1 LGHNA and CDR2 YSLEER. The CDR3 length is 17 residues. The V end lost 0 bases, the J end lost 4 bases, and 15 bases lay between the germline ends. The CDR3 here is CASSQDRALLITGELFF. CDR3 nucleotide sequence: TGCGCCAGCAGCCAAGATAGAGCCTTGCTCATCACCGGGGAGCTGTTTTTT.

The chain links TRBV2 to TRBJ2-1; D could derive from TRBD1 or TRBD2 (5 bases each). V dropped 6 bases and J dropped 8 bases, with 23 bases sitting between them. There are 16 residues in the CDR3. In germline, CDR1 is SNHLY, CDR2 FYNNEI. CDR3 sequence (DNA): TGTGCCAGCAGGAAGACCATAATGAGGGGCAGCGATGAGCAGTTCTTC. Protein product: CASRKTIMRGSDEQFF.

This clonotype was counted a single time. J is TRBJ2-2 and V is TRBV3-1; either TRBD1 or TRBD2 may supply D (5 bases each). The CDR3 is made up of 16 amino acids. The V gene's germline CDR1 is LGHDT and CDR2 YNNKEL (reference sequence). V lost 4 bases and J 2 bases, leaving 14 bases between the germline ends. CDR3 in DNA: TGTGCCAGCAGCCTTCCAGAGGGGCTCAACACCGGGGAGCTGTTTTTT. Amino acids: CASSLPEGLNTGELFF. The full variable domain, in which reference TRBV3-1 and TRBJ2-2 provide the parts outside the CDR3, is DTAVSQTPKYLVTQMGNDKSIKCEQNLGHDTMYWYKQDSKKFLKIMFSYNNKELIINETVPNRFSPKSPDKAHLNLHINSLELGDSAVYFCASSLPEGLNTGELFFGEGSRLTVL.

J is TRBJ1-6 and V is TRBV12-3 or TRBV12-4; unclear D gene. This CDR3 has 14 amino acids. With 6 bases removed from V and 5 bases from J, the gap between germline ends came to 11 bases. The CDR3 region is CASSRGSNNSPLHF. CDR3 DNA: TGTGCCAGCAGCCGAGGGTCTAATAATTCACCCCTCCACTTT.

This clonotype was picked up one time. This chain connects TRBV12-3 or TRBV12-4 to TRBJ2-3, with D perhaps being TRBD1 or TRBD2 (6 bases each). Trimming stripped 0 bases from V and 2 bases from J, with 12 bases between. This CDR3 is 16 amino acids long. The DNA of the CDR3 is TGTGCCAGCAGTTTAGCGCGAGGGGGGCCCACAGATACGCAGTATTTT. Protein sequence: CASSLARGGPTDTQYF.